These T cell receptor beta chains were read from a single sample in a study of blood T cell repertoires in COVID-19. TCRdb's table, derived via immunoSEQ multiplex PCR, lists solely in-frame clones and lacks some. The repertoire holds about 340,000 clones, with approximately 87% as singletons. The material sequenced was peripheral blood. The receptor set was obtained from a woman aged 50 to 60 with COVID-19, enrolled during active disease. CDR3s include the opening cysteine and the closing phenylalanine or tryptophan. The order of the fields is clone size, J gene, V gene, D gene, CDR3 DNA, CDR3 protein. A D gene is named only where the DNA matches it firmly. Clone size is not always given. Where it is, it says once, few, many or a class for expanded clones.

size: NA; J: TRBJ1-1; V: TRBV19; D: TRBD1; DNA: TGTGCCAGTAGGGTAGACAGGGTTGGTGAAGCTTTCTTT; CDR3: CASRVDRVGEAFF
size: NA; J: TRBJ1-5; V: TRBV19; D: NA; DNA: TGTGCCAGTAGGGAACAAACTAATAGCAATCAGCCCCAGCATTTT; CDR3: CASREQTNSNQPQHF
size: once; J: TRBJ2-1; V: TRBV6-5; D: TRBD2; DNA: TGTGCCAGCAGTCGGACTAGTTGGTACAATGAGCAGTTCTTC; CDR3: CASSRTSWYNEQFF
size: NA; J: TRBJ1-2; V: TRBV6-1; D: NA; DNA: TGTGCCAGCAGTGAAGCGGCAGCAGGGGTATATGGCTACACCTTC; CDR3: CASSEAAAGVYGYTF
size: NA; J: TRBJ2-3; V: TRBV18; D: NA; DNA: TGTGCCAGCTCACCGCTCCCGGGACTCAGCACAGATACGCAGTATTTT; CDR3: CASSPLPGLSTDTQYF
size: NA; J: TRBJ2-1; V: TRBV27; D: TRBD2; DNA: TGTGCCAGCACCGGGGTAGCGGGAGGCGACAATGAGCAGTTCTTC; CDR3: CASTGVAGGDNEQFF
size: NA; J: TRBJ1-5; V: TRBV19; D: NA; DNA: TGTGCCAGTAGTACCCTTAGCCAGCCCCAGCATTTT; CDR3: CASSTLSQPQHF
size: NA; J: TRBJ2-7; V: TRBV7-8; D: TRBD1; DNA: TGTGCCAGCAGCCAAAGACGACAGGGTCCCTACGAGCAGTACTTC; CDR3: CASSQRRQGPYEQYF
size: NA; J: TRBJ2-1; V: TRBV7-6; D: TRBD2; DNA: TGTGCCAGCAGCTTGCTTAGCGGGATGGCCTACAATGAGCAGTTCTTC; CDR3: CASSLLSGMAYNEQFF
size: NA; J: TRBJ1-2; V: TRBV28; D: TRBD1; DNA: TGTGCCAGCAGAACGGACAGGGGCTATGGCTACACCTTC; CDR3: CASRTDRGYGYTF
size: NA; J: TRBJ1-3; V: TRBV10-1; D: TRBD1; DNA: TGCGCCAGCAGCGGACAGGGGGCTTGGGGAAACACCATATATTTT; CDR3: CASSGQGAWGNTIYF
size: NA; J: TRBJ2-1; V: TRBV3-1/TRBV3-2; D: TRBD2; DNA: TGTGCCAGCAGCCACCTCCCCGCCCCCGCTAGCGGGAGGCTATTCTCCTACAATGAGCAGTTCTTC; CDR3: CASSHLPAPASGRLFSYNEQFF
size: NA; J: TRBJ2-7; V: TRBV5-1; D: TRBD2; DNA: TGCGCCAGCAGCTTGGCCGGGAGGGCCTACGAGCAGTACTTC; CDR3: CASSLAGRAYEQYF
size: NA; J: TRBJ2-2; V: TRBV9; D: NA; DNA: TGTGCCAGCAATTCAGCCGGGGAGCTGTTTTTT; CDR3: CASNSAGELFF
size: NA; J: TRBJ1-2; V: TRBV11-2; D: NA; DNA: TGTGCCAGCAGCTCCGACACCATCTATGGCTACACCTTC; CDR3: CASSSDTIYGYTF
size: NA; J: TRBJ1-1; V: TRBV6-6; D: NA; DNA: TGTGCCAGCAGTCCGCTTAGCCCGCTGGACGGCGGGGGTAAGCCTGAAGCTTTCTTT; CDR3: CASSPLSPLDGGGKPEAFF
size: NA; J: TRBJ2-4; V: TRBV5-6; D: NA; DNA: TGTGCCAGCAGCTTGGGGGGCCCCTTCGCCAAAAACATTCAGTACTTC; CDR3: CASSLGGPFAKNIQYF
size: NA; J: TRBJ2-2; V: TRBV5-5; D: TRBD2; DNA: TGTGCCAGCAGCCCCCGGTGGACTAGCGGGAAGACCGGGGAGCTGTTTTTT; CDR3: CASSPRWTSGKTGELFF
size: NA; J: TRBJ1-3; V: TRBV12-3/TRBV12-4; D: NA; DNA: TGTGCCGGCGGGGCGCCCAATGGAAACACCATATATTTT; CDR3: CAGGAPNGNTIYF
size: NA; J: TRBJ1-5; V: TRBV3-1/TRBV3-2; D: NA; DNA: TGTGCCAGCAGCCAAGATAGAGATAGGCCCCAGCATTTT; CDR3: CASSQDRDRPQHF
size: NA; J: TRBJ2-2; V: TRBV19; D: TRBD1; DNA: TGTGCCAGTAAAGGCGGAGGACAGGGGGACACCGGGGAGCTGTTTTTT; CDR3: CASKGGGQGDTGELFF
size: NA; J: TRBJ1-2; V: TRBV5-4; D: NA; DNA: TGTGCCAGCAGCTCGACAGCTAACTATGGCTACACCTTC; CDR3: CASSSTANYGYTF
size: once; J: TRBJ2-2; V: TRBV9; D: TRBD2; DNA: TGTGCCAGCAGCGCGGGACTAGCGGGAGTCCCCGGGGAGCTGTTTTTT; CDR3: CASSAGLAGVPGELFF
size: NA; J: TRBJ2-7; V: TRBV11-3; D: NA; DNA: TGTGCCAGCAGCTTAGGGGGGGTCACGAACGAGCAGTACTTC; CDR3: CASSLGGVTNEQYF
size: NA; J: TRBJ1-5; V: TRBV6-1; D: NA; DNA: TGTGCCAGCAGTGACCAGGGGTATGGCAATCAGCCCCAGCATTTT; CDR3: CASSDQGYGNQPQHF
size: NA; J: TRBJ2-7; V: TRBV10-3; D: TRBD2; DNA: TGTGCCATCAGTGAATCGCCGGGACTAGCTATCCACGAGCAGTACTTC; CDR3: CAISESPGLAIHEQYF
size: NA; J: TRBJ2-7; V: TRBV27; D: NA; DNA: TGTGCCAGCAGGTCGGGTTATTTGGGCTACGAGCAGTACTTC; CDR3: CASRSGYLGYEQYF
size: NA; J: TRBJ2-3; V: TRBV5-4; D: TRBD1; DNA: TGTGCCAGCAGCCGGGACAGTTTACCCACAGATACGCAGTATTTT; CDR3: CASSRDSLPTDTQYF
size: NA; J: TRBJ2-7; V: TRBV6-5; D: NA; DNA: TGTGCCAGCAGGAGGGGCAGGGGAGACTACGAGCAGTACTTC; CDR3: CASRRGRGDYEQYF
size: once; J: TRBJ2-7; V: TRBV5-6; D: TRBD2; DNA: TGTGCCAGCAGCTTGACGACTAGCGGGAGTCATTCGTACTTC; CDR3: CASSLTTSGSHSYF
size: NA; J: TRBJ2-7; V: TRBV18; D: NA; DNA: TGTGCCAGCTCACGCGCGACAGAGACCTACGAGCAGTACTTC; CDR3: CASSRATETYEQYF
size: NA; J: TRBJ2-3; V: TRBV18; D: NA; DNA: TGTGCCAGCTCACCACCGGGAGCTGGGAACACAGATACGCAGTATTTT; CDR3: CASSPPGAGNTDTQYF
size: NA; J: TRBJ2-1; V: TRBV9; D: NA; DNA: TGTGCCAGCAGCCCAGACCCCGGGAATGAGCAGTTCTTC; CDR3: CASSPDPGNEQFF